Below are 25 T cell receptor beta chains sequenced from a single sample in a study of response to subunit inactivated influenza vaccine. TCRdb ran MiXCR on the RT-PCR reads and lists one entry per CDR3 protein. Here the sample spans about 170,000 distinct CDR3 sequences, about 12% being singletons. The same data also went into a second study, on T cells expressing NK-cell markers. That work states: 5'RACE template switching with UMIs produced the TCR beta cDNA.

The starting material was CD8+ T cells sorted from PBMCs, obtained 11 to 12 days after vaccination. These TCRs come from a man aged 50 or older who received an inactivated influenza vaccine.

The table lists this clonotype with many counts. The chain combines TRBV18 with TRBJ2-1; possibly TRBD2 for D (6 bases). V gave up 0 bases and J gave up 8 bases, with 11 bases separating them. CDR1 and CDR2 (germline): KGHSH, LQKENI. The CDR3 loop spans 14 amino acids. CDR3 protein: CASSPPGLIDEQFF. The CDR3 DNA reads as TGTGCCAGCTCACCACCTGGACTAATTGATGAGCAGTTCTTC.

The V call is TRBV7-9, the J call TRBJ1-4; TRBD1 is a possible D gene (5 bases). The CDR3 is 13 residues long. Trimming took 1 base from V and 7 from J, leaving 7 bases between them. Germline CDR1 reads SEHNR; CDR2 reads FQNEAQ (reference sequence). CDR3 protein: CASSLGGGEKLFF. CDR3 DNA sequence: TGTGCCAGCAGCTTAGGCGGGGGTGAAAAACTGTTTTTT.

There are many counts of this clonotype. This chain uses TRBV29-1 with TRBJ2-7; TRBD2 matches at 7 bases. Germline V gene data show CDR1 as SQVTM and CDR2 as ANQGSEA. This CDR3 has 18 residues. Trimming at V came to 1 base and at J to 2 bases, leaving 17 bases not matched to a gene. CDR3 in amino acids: CSVEVGGGLLAEAYEQYF. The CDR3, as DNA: TGCAGCGTTGAAGTCGGCGGGGGACTGCTAGCGGAAGCCTACGAGCAGTACTTC.

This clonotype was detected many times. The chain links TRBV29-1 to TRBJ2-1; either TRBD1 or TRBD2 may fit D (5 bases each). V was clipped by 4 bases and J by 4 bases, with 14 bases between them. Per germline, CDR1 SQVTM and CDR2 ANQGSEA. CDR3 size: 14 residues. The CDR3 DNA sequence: TGCAGCGTTGTTGGCCGGGACGGATACAATGAGCAGTTCTTC. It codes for CSVVGRDGYNEQFF.

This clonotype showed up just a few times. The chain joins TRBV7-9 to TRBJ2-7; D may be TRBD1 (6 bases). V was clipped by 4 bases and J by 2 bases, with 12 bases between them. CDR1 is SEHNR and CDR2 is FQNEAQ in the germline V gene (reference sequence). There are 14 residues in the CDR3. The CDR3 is CASSSDGGAYEQYF. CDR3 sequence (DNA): TGTGCCAGCAGCTCGGATGGGGGCGCCTACGAGCAGTACTTC. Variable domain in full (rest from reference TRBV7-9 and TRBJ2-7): DTGVSQNPRHKITKRGQNVTFRCDPISEHNRLYWYRQTLGQGPEFLTYFQNEAQLEKSRLLSDRFSAERPKGSFSTLEIQRTEQGDSAMYLCASSSDGGAYEQYFGPGTRLTVT.

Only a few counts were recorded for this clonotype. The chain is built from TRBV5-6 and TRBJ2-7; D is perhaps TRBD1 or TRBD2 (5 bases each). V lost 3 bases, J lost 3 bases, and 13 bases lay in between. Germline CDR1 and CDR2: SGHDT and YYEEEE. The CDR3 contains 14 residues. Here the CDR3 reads CASSWPGRDYEQYF. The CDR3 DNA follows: TGTGCCAGCAGCTGGCCGGGACGGGACTACGAGCAGTACTTC.

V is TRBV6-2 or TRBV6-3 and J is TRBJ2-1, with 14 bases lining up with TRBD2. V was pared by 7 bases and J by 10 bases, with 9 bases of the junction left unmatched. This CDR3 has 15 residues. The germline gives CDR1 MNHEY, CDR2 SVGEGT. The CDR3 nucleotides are TGTGCCAGCACCGACGGACTAGCGGGGGGTAGAGAGCAGTTCTTC. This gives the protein CASTDGLAGGREQFF.

As DNA, the CDR3 is TGTGCCAGCAGTCCGACGACAGGGTGGACTGAAGCTTTCTTT. It encodes CASSPTTGWTEAFF. This chain uses TRBV12-3 or TRBV12-4 with TRBJ1-1; 7 nucleotides align to TRBD1. This CDR3 has 14 amino acids. V was clipped by 5 bases and J by 5 bases; unmatched bases: 8.

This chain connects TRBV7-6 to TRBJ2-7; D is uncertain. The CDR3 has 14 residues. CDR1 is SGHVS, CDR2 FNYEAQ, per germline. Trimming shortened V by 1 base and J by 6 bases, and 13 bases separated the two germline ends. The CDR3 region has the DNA TGTGCCAGCAGCTTAGAAGTAGGGAACAGCGAGCAGTACTTC. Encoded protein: CASSLEVGNSEQYF.

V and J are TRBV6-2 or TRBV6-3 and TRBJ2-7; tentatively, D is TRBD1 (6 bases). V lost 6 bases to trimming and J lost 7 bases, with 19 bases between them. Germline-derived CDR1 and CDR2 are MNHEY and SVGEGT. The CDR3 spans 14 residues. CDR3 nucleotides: TGTGCCAGCAGCCGTACCGGACAGTTGGTGGAGCAGTACTTC. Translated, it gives CASSRTGQLVEQYF.

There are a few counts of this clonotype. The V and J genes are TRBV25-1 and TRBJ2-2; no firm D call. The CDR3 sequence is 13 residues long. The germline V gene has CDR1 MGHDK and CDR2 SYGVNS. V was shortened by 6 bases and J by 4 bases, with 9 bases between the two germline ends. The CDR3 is CASSKTRTGELFF. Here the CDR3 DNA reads TGTGCCAGCAGCAAGACCCGCACCGGGGAGCTGTTTTTT.

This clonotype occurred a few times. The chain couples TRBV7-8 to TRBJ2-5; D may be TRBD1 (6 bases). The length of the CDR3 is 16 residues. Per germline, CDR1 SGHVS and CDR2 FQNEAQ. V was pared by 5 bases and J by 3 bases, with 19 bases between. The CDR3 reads CASSDRTARGKETQYF. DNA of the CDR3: TGTGCCAGCAGCGATCGGACAGCCCGGGGAAAAGAGACCCAGTACTTC.

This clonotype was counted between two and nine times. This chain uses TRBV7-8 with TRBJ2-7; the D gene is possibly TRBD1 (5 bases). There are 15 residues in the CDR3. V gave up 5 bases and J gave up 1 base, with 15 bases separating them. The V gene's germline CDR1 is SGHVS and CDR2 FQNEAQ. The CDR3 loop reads CASSPTVPRSYEQYF. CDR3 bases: TGTGCCAGCAGCCCGACAGTCCCAAGGTCCTACGAGCAGTACTTC.

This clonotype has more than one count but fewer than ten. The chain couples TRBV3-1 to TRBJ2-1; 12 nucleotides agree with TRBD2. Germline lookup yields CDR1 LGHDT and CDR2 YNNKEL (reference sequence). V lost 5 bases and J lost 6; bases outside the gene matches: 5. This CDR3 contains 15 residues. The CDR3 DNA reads TGTGCCAGCAGCAAAACTAGCGGGGGGTCCAATGAGCAGTTCTTC. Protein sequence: CASSKTSGGSNEQFF.

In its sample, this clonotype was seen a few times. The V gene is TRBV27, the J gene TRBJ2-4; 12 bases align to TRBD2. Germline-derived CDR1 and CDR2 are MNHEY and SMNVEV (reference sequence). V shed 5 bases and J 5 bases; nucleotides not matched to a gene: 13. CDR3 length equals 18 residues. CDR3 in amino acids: CASSLEPLAGGPQNIQYF. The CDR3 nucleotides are TGTGCCAGCAGTCTAGAACCCCTAGCGGGGGGGCCCCAAAACATTCAGTACTTC.

The DNA for the CDR3 is TGCGCCACTGCGGGGGCTTCGAACTATGGCTACACCTTC. This codes for CATAGASNYGYTF. V usage is TRBV5-1 and J usage is TRBJ1-2, with a possible D match to TRBD1 (6 bases). V lost 9 bases and J lost 2, with 14 bases in between. The germline V gene has CDR1 SGHRS and CDR2 YFSETQ. This CDR3 has 13 amino acids.

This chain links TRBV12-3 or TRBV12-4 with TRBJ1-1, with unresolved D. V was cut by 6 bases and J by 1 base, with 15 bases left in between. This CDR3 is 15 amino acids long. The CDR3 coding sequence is TGTGCCAGCAGCCCAGATGGGAATGGGAACACTGAAGCTTTCTTT. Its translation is CASSPDGNGNTEAFF.

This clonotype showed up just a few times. The CDR3 is CASSWFGGAAYEQYF. As DNA, the CDR3 is TGTGCCAGCAGTTGGTTTGGAGGGGCCGCGTACGAGCAGTACTTC. This chain connects TRBV27 to TRBJ2-7, with D maybe TRBD2 (6 bases). Germline loops: CDR1 MNHEY, CDR2 SMNVEV (reference sequence). This CDR3 region has 15 residues. The ends were cut back, 4 bases at V and 4 bases at J, with 17 bases in the middle.

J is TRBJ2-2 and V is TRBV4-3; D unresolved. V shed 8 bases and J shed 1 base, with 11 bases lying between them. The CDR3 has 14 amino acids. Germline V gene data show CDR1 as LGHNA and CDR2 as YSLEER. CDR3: CASQKDLNTGELFF. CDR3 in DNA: TGCGCCAGCCAAAAAGATTTGAACACCGGGGAGCTGTTTTTT.

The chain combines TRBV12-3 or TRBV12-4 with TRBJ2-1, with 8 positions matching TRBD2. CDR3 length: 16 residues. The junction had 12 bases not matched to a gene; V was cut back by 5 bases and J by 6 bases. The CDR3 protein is CASSPPGGGRSNEQFF. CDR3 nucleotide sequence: TGTGCCAGCAGTCCACCGGGGGGGGGCCGGAGCAATGAGCAGTTCTTC.

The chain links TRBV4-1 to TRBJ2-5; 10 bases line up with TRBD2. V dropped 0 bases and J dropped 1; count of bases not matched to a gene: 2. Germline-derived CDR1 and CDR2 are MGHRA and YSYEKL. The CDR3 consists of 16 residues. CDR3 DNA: TGCGCCAGCAGCCAAGAGGCTAGCGGGGGCCAAGAGACCCAGTACTTC. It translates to CASSQEASGGQETQYF.

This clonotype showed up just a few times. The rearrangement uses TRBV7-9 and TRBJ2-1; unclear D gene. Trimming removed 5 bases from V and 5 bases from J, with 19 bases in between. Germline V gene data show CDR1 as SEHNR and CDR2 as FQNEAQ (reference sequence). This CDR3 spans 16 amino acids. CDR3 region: CASSPGSRKPNNEQFF. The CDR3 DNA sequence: TGTGCCAGCAGCCCCGGTTCAAGGAAACCGAACAATGAGCAGTTCTTC.

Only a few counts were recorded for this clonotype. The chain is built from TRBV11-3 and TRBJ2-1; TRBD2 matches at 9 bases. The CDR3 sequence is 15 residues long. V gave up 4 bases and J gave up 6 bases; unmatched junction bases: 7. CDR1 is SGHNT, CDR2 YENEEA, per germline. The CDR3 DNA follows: TGTGCCAGCAGCTCTGTAGCGGGAGTCTCCAATGAGCAGTTCTTC. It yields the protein CASSSVAGVSNEQFF.

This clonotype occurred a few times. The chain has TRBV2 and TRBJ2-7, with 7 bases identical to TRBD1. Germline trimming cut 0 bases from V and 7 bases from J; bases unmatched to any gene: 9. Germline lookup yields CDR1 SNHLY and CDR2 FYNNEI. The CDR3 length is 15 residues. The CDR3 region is CASSEASQGLYEQYF. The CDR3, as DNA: TGTGCCAGCAGTGAAGCTTCACAGGGGTTGTATGAGCAGTACTTC.

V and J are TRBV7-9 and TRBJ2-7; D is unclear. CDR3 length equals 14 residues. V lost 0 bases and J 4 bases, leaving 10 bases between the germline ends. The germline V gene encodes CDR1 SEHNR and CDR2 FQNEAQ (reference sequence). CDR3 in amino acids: CASSLAAPRYEQYF. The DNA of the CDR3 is TGTGCCAGCAGCTTAGCAGCGCCTAGGTACGAGCAGTACTTC.